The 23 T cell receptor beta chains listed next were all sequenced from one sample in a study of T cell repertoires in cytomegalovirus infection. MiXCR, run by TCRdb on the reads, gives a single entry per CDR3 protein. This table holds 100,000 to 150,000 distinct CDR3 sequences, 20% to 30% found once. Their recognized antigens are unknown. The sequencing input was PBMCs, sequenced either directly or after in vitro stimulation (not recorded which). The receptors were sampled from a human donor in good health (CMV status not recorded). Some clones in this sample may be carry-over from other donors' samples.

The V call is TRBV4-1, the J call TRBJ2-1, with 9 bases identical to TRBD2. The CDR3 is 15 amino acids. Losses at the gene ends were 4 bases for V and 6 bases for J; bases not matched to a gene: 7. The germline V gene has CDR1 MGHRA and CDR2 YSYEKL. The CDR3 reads CASSLSGLAINEQFF. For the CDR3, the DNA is TGCGCCAGCAGCCTCTCGGGACTAGCAATCAATGAGCAGTTCTTC.

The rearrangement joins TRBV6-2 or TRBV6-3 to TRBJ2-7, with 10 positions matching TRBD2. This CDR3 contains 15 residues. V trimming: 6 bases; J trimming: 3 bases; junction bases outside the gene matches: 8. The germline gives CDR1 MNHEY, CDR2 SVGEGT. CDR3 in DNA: TGTGCCAGCAGCCGAACTAGCGGGGCCTACTACGAGCAGTACTTC. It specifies CASSRTSGAYYEQYF.

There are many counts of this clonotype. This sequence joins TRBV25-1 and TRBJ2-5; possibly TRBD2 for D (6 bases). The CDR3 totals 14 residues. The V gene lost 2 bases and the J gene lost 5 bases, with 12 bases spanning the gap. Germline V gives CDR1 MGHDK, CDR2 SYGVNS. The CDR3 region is CASSERLVSETQYF. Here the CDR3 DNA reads TGTGCCAGCAGTGAACGACTAGTCAGCGAGACCCAGTACTTC.

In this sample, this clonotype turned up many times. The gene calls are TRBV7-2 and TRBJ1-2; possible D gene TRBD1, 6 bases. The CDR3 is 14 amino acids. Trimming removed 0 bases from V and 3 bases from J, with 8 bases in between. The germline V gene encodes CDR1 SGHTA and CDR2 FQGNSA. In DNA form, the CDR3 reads TGTGCCAGCAGCTTAGCTCAGGGGTACTATGGCTACACCTTC. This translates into CASSLAQGYYGYTF.

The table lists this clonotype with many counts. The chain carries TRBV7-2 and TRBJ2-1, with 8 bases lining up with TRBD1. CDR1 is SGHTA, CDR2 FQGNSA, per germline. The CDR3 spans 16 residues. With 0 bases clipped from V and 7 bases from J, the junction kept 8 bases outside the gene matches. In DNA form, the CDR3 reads TGTGCCAGCAGCTTAGCCGGGACAGGCAGGAGGAATGAGCAGTTCTTC. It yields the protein CASSLAGTGRRNEQFF.

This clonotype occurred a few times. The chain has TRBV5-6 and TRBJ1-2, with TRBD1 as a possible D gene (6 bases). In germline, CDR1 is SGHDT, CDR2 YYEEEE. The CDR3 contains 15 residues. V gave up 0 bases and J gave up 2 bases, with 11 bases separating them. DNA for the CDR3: TGTGCCAGCAGCTTGGAAGGGACATTAAACTATGGCTACACCTTC. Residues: CASSLEGTLNYGYTF.

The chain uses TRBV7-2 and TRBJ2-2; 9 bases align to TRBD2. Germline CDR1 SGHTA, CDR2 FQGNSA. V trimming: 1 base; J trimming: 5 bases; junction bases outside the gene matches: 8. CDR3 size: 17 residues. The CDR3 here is CASSLGLAGPITGELFF. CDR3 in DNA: TGTGCCAGCAGCTTAGGGCTAGCGGGGCCCATAACCGGGGAGCTGTTTTTT.

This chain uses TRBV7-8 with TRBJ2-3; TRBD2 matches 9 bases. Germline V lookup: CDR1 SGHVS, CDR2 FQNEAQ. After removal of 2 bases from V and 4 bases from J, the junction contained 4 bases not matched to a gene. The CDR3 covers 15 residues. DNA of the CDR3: TGTGCCAGCAGCTTATCTAGCGGGAAGGCAGATACGCAGTATTTT. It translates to CASSLSSGKADTQYF.

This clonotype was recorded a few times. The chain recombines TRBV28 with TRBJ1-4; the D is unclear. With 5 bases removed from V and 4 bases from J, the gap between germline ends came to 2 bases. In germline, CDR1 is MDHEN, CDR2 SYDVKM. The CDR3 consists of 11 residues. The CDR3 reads CASSDNEKLFF. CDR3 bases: TGTGCCAGCAGTGATAATGAAAAACTGTTTTTT.

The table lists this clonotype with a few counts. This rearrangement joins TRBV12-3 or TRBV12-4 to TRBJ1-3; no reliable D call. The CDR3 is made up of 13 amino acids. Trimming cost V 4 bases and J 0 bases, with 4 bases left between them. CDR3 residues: CASSSGSGNTIYF. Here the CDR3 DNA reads TGTGCCAGCAGTTCCGGCTCTGGAAACACCATATATTTT.

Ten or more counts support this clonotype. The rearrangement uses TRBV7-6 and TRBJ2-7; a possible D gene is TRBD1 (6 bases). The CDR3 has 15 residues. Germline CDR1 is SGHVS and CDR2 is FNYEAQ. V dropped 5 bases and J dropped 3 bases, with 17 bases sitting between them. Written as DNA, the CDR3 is TGTGCCAGCAGCGGCCCAGGGGCGGAAGGCTACGAGCAGTACTTC. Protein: CASSGPGAEGYEQYF.

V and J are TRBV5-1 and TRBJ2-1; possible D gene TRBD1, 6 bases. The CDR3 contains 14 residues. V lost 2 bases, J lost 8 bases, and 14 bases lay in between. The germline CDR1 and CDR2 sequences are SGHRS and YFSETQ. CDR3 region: CASSLQQGLDEQFF. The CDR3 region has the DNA TGCGCCAGCAGCTTACAACAGGGTTTAGATGAGCAGTTCTTC.

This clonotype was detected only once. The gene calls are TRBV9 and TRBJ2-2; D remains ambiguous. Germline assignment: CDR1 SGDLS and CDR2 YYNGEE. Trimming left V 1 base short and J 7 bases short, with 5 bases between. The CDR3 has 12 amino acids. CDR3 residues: CASSVHGGELFF. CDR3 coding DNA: TGTGCCAGCAGCGTACACGGCGGGGAGCTGTTTTTT.

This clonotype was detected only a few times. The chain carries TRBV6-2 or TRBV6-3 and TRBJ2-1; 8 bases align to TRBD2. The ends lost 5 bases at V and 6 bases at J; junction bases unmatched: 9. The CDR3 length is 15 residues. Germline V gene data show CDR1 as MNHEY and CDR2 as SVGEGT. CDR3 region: CASSNLLAGFNEQFF. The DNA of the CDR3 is TGTGCCAGCAGTAACCTCCTAGCGGGTTTCAATGAGCAGTTCTTC.

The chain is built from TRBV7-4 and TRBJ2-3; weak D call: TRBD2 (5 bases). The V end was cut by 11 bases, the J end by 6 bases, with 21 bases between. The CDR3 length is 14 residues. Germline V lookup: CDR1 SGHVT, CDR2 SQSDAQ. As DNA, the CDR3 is TGTGCCTCTCATGGAGCGGCCGCACAGGATACGCAGTATTTT. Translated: CASHGAAAQDTQYF.

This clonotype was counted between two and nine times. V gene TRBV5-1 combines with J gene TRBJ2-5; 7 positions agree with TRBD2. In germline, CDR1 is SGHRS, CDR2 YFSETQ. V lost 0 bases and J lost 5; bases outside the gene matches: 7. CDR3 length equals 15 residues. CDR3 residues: CASSLERASGETQYF. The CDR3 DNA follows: TGCGCCAGCAGCTTGGAACGGGCTAGCGGTGAGACCCAGTACTTC. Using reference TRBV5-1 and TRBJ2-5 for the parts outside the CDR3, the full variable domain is KAGVTQTPRYLIKTRGQQVTLSCSPISGHRSVSWYQQTPGQGLQFLFEYFSETQRNKGNFPGRFSGRQFSNSRSEMNVSTLELGDSALYLCASSLERASGETQYFGPGTRLLVL.

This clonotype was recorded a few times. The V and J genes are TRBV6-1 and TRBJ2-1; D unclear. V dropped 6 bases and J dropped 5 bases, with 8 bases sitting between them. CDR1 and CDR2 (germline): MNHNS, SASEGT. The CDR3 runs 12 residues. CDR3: CASSHINNEQFF. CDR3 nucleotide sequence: TGTGCCAGCAGCCACATAAACAATGAGCAGTTCTTC.

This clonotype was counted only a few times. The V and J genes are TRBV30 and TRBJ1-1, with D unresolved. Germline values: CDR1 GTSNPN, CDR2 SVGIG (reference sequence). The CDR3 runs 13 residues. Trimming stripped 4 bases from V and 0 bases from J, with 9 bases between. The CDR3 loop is CAWTRRMNTEAFF. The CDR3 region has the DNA TGTGCCTGGACTCGGCGGATGAACACTGAAGCTTTCTTT.

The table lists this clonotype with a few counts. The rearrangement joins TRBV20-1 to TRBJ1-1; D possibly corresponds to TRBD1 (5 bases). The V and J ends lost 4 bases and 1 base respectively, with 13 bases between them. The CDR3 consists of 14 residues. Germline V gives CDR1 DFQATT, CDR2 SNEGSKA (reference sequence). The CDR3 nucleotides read TGCAGTGCTATACCGGGACGGGGGAACACTGAAGCTTTCTTT. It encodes CSAIPGRGNTEAFF.

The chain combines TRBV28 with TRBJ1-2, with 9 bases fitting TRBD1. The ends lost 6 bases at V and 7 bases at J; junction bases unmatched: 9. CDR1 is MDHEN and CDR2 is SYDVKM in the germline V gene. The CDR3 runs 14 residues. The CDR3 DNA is TGTGCCAGCAGGACGGGACAGGGCTCGAGTGGCTACACCTTC. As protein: CASRTGQGSSGYTF.

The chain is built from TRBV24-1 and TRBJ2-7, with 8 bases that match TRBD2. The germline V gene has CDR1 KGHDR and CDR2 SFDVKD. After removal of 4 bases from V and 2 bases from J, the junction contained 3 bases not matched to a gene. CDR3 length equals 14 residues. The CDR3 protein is CATSDPGLAYEQYF. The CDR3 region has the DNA TGTGCCACCAGTGACCCGGGACTAGCCTACGAGCAGTACTTC.

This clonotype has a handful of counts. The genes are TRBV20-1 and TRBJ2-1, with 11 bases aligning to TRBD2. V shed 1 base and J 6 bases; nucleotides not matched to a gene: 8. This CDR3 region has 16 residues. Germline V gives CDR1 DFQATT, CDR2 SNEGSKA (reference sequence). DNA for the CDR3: TGCAGTGCTAGAGCACGACTAGCGGGGCCCCTCAATGAGCAGTTCTTC. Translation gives CSARARLAGPLNEQFF.

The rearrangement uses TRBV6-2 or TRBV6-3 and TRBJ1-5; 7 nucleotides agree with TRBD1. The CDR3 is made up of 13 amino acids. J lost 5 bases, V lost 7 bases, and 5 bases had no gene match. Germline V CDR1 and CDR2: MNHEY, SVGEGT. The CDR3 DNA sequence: TGTGCCAGCAAGGGGGCCGGGGATCAGCCCCAGCATTTT. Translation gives CASKGAGDQPQHF.